Following are 17 T cell receptor beta chains from one sample sequenced in a study of T cell responses to AZD1222 COVID-19 vaccine. Measured with immunoSEQ multiplex PCR; TCRdb has only the in-frame clones, and not every one. Of 150,000 or so clones detected, roughly nine tenths appear once; the ten largest clones hold roughly 5%. Sample: peripheral blood, taken on day 0 of MenACWY control vaccination. Receptors were obtained from an adult in good health.

This clone was picked up a small number of times. This chain connects TRBV27 to TRBJ2-7; 13 bases fit TRBD2. V lost 6 bases to trimming and J lost 4 bases; unmatched junction nucleotides: 6. The CDR3 is made up of 15 amino acids. Per germline, CDR1 MNHEY and CDR2 SMNVEV (reference sequence). CDR3 amino acids: CASSRGLAGEYEQYF. CDR3 DNA: TGTGCCAGCAGCCGAGGACTAGCGGGAGAGTACGAGCAGTACTTC.

The rearrangement links TRBV10-1 to TRBJ2-5, with D tentatively TRBD1 (7 bases). Trimming cost V 2 bases and J 2 bases, with 15 bases left between them. CDR3 size: 16 residues. CDR1 is WNHNN, CDR2 SYGVQD, per germline (reference sequence). The CDR3 DNA sequence: TGCGCCAGCAGTGAGGGGGTGACAGGGACTCAAGAGACCCAGTACTTC. It is translated as CASSEGVTGTQETQYF.

This chain links TRBV29-1 with TRBJ1-2, with D perhaps matching TRBD1 (5 bases). The V gene's germline CDR1 is SQVTM and CDR2 ANQGSEA. This CDR3 spans 11 amino acids. Trimming left V 7 bases short and J 8 bases short, with 14 bases between. DNA for the CDR3: TGCAGCGCGGGGCCAAGGGTGGGCTACACCTTC. Its protein product is CSAGPRVGYTF.

The chain employs TRBV12-3 or TRBV12-4 and TRBJ2-5; D may be TRBD1 (5 bases). The CDR3 is 11 amino acids. With 6 bases removed from V and 4 bases from J, the gap between germline ends came to 6 bases. CDR3 sequence (DNA): TGTGCCAGCAGAAGGGGAGAGACCCAGTACTTC. Translating gives CASRRGETQYF.

The genes are TRBV7-9 and TRBJ2-5, with TRBD2 matching 9 bases. The CDR3 runs to 13 residues. The germline V gene has CDR1 SEHNR and CDR2 FQNEAQ (reference sequence). The CDR3 is CGVGASGEETQYF. In nucleotides, the CDR3 is TGTGGCGTCGGGGCTAGCGGGGAAGAGACCCAGTACTTC.

This chain joins TRBV7-8 and TRBJ2-7; weak D call: TRBD2 (6 bases). The length of the CDR3 is 12 residues. Germline CDR1 SGHVS, CDR2 FQNEAQ. V gave up 3 bases and J gave up 6 bases, with 9 bases separating them. CDR3 DNA sequence: TGTGCCAGCAGCTTGCGGGGAGGCGAGCAGTACGTC. Translated: CASSLRGGEQYV.

This chain joins TRBV5-1 and TRBJ2-1, with 14 nucleotides matching TRBD2. Trimming removed 3 bases from V and 3 bases from J; junction bases left unmatched: 8. The CDR3 covers 18 residues. Germline-derived CDR1 and CDR2 are SGHRS and YFSETQ. In DNA form, the CDR3 reads TGCGCCAGCAGCTCCCGGACTAGCGGGGGGACCTACTACAATGAGCAGTTCTTC. It encodes CASSSRTSGGTYYNEQFF.

This sequence joins TRBV5-1 and TRBJ1-1; D perhaps matches TRBD1 (5 bases). V dropped 6 bases and J dropped 6 bases, with 21 bases sitting between them. This CDR3 has 15 residues. Per germline, CDR1 SGHRS and CDR2 YFSETQ. CDR3 DNA sequence: TGCGCCAGCATGGCATCCCAGGGTTATACCGCTGAAGCTTTCTTT. It specifies CASMASQGYTAEAFF.

This sequence joins TRBV25-1 and TRBJ1-2, with 12 bases aligning to TRBD1. V shed 3 bases and J 8 bases; nucleotides not matched to a gene: 7. CDR3 size: 15 residues. Germline CDR1 is MGHDK and CDR2 is SYGVNS. CDR3 amino acids: CASSDRGQGARGYTF. Written as DNA, the CDR3 is TGTGCCAGCAGTGACCGGGGACAGGGGGCGAGGGGCTACACCTTC.

This chain uses TRBV2 with TRBJ1-1; 10 nucleotides line up with TRBD1. Per germline, CDR1 SNHLY and CDR2 FYNNEI. The CDR3 length is 14 residues. V lost 8 bases to trimming and J lost 3 bases; unmatched junction nucleotides: 6. Here the CDR3 reads CASRRDRGYTEAFF. As DNA, the CDR3 is TGTGCCAGCCGGCGGGACAGGGGATACACTGAAGCTTTCTTT.

This chain connects TRBV2 to TRBJ1-2; no definite D call. This CDR3 is 14 amino acids long. The ends were cut back, 0 bases at V and 8 bases at J, with 13 bases in the middle. Germline V gene lookup returns CDR1 SNHLY and CDR2 FYNNEI. The CDR3 region has the DNA TGTGCCAGCAGTGAAGCCTTAGTGGGTAGGGGCTACACCTTC. Protein product: CASSEALVGRGYTF.

The chain recombines TRBV27 with TRBJ2-5; the D gene is possibly TRBD1 (5 bases). The V gene lost 3 bases and the J gene lost 2 bases, with 13 bases spanning the gap. The CDR3 runs 15 residues. Germline CDR1 and CDR2: MNHEY and SMNVEV (reference sequence). CDR3 sequence reads: CASSLGPGIQETQYF. CDR3 in DNA: TGTGCCAGCAGTTTGGGTCCAGGGATACAAGAGACCCAGTACTTC.

The chain carries TRBV11-2 and TRBJ1-1; D gene uncertain. Germline CDR1 is SGHAT and CDR2 is FQNNGV. The ends were cut back, 2 bases at V and 4 bases at J, with 8 bases in the middle. The CDR3 has 13 residues. Written as DNA, the CDR3 is TGTGCCAGCAGCTTACGGTTCGGCACTGAAGCTTTCTTT. Residues: CASSLRFGTEAFF.

The J gene is TRBJ2-3, the V gene TRBV18; D remains unclear. The germline gives CDR1 KGHSH, CDR2 LQKENI. This CDR3 is built from 14 residues. With 0 bases removed from V and 6 bases from J, the gap between germline ends came to 10 bases. In DNA form, the CDR3 reads TGTGCCAGCTCACCACCCCTACCCTCGGATACGCAGTATTTT. Amino acid sequence: CASSPPLPSDTQYF.

CDR3: CATTFGQDNSYEQYF. CDR3 bases: TGTGCCACGACCTTCGGACAGGACAACTCCTACGAGCAGTACTTC. The rearrangement joins TRBV10-3 to TRBJ2-7; 7 positions agree with TRBD1. The CDR3 runs 15 residues. Germline-derived CDR1 and CDR2 are ENHRY and SYGVKD. The junction had 12 bases not matched to a gene; V was cut back by 10 bases and J by 0 bases.

The genes are TRBV11-3 and TRBJ2-3, with D perhaps matching TRBD1 (5 bases). Deletions cut 1 base from V and 0 bases from J, with 14 bases between. This CDR3 is 17 amino acids long. Germline CDR1 and CDR2: SGHNT and YENEEA. CDR3 nucleotide sequence: TGTGCCAGCAGCTTAGGGGGCTGGGGAAGGAGCACAGATACGCAGTATTTT. Residues: CASSLGGWGRSTDTQYF. The full variable domain, in which reference TRBV11-3 and TRBJ2-3 provide the parts outside the CDR3, is EAGVVQSPRYKIIEKKQPVAFWCNPISGHNTLYWYLQNLGQGPELLIRYENEEAVDDSQLPKDRFSAERLKGVDSTLKIQPAELGDSAVYLCASSLGGWGRSTDTQYFGPGTRLTVL.

This chain joins TRBV18 and TRBJ2-3; 8 bases are a match to TRBD2. V was pared by 3 bases and J by 2 bases, with 7 bases of the junction left unmatched. Germline assignment: CDR1 KGHSH and CDR2 LQKENI. This CDR3 has 16 amino acids. CDR3 DNA: TGTGCCAGCTCACCGCGGGGTAGCGGGGTCACAGATACGCAGTATTTT. Its protein is CASSPRGSGVTDTQYF.